The subject of this entry is one T cell receptor (beta chain). This entry belongs to a study of blood T cells in healthy people across ages. With a J-beta primer mix and a sample-barcoded 5' primer, a second PCR ran about 6 to 11 cycles. From the 5' RACE reads, TCRdb called clonotypes with MiXCR, one entry per CDR3 protein. The sample holds about 670,000 distinct CDR3 sequences, 40% to 65% seen once. Germline V lookup: CDR1 DFQATT, CDR2 SNEGSKA (reference sequence). The CDR3 has 14 residues. The genes are TRBV20-1 and TRBJ2-7; TRBD2 might be the D (6 bases). The J call is in doubt because the DNA end fits TRBJ2-5 better. This clonotype was sampled from a woman of 80 years or more in good health. Sequencing used blood. CDR3 nucleotides: TGCAGTGCTCTACCCTTGCCAGCGGGAGAGACCCAGTACTTC. This encodes CSALPLPAGETQYF.